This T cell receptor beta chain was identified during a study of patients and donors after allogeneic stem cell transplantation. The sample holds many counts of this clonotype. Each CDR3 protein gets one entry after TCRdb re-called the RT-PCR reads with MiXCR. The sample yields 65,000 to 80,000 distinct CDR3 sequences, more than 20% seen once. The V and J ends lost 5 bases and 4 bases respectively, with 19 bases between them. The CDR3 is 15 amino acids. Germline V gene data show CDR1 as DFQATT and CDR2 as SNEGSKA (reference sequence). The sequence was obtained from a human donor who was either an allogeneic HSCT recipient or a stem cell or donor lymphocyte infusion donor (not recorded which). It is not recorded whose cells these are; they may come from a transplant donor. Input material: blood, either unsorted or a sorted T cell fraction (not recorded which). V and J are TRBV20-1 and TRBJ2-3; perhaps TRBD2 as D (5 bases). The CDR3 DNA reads TGCAGTGCTCCCTCGGGTAGCGTGGGTCCAGATACGCAGTATTTT. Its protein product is CSAPSGSVGPDTQYF.